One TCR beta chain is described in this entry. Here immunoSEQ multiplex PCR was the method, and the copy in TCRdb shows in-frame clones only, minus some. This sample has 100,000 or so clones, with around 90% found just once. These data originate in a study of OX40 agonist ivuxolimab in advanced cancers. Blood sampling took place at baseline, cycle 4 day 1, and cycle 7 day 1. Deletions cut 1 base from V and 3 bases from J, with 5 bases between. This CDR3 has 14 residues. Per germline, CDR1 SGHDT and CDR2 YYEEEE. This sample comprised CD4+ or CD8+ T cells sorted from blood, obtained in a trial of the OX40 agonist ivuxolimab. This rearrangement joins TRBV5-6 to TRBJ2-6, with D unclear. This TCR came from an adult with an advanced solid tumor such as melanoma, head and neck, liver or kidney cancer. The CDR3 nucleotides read TGTGCCAGCAGCTTGCGTCTTGGGGCCAACGTCCTGACTTTC. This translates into CASSLRLGANVLTF.